The clone carrying this TCR beta chain came up a few times. Its cognate antigen is unknown. This sample was included in a study of cytomegalovirus exposure and HLA in healthy donors. Study findings and constraints: Among the sequence variants, a highly shared cluster was likely an artifact of sequencing.

Both 60 Vbeta primers and 13 Jbeta primers went into the PCR. Generated by immunoSEQ multiplex PCR, the TCRdb table keeps only in-frame clones and is missing some. The sample lists some 140,000 clones; 76% were seen once. The sequenced sample was PBMCs. This sequence originates from a man in his forties in good health and CMV-seronegative.

The chain's CDR3 is CASSSRSTLTGDGYTF. For the CDR3, the DNA is TGTGCCAGCAGCTCGAGATCCACCTTGACAGGGGACGGCTACACCTTC. The V and J genes are TRBV5-4 and TRBJ1-2; the match to TRBD1 covers 8 bases. V was clipped by 3 bases and J by 8 bases; unmatched bases: 15. The CDR3 loop spans 16 amino acids. Looked up from germline, CDR1 is SGHNT and CDR2 is YYREEE (reference sequence).